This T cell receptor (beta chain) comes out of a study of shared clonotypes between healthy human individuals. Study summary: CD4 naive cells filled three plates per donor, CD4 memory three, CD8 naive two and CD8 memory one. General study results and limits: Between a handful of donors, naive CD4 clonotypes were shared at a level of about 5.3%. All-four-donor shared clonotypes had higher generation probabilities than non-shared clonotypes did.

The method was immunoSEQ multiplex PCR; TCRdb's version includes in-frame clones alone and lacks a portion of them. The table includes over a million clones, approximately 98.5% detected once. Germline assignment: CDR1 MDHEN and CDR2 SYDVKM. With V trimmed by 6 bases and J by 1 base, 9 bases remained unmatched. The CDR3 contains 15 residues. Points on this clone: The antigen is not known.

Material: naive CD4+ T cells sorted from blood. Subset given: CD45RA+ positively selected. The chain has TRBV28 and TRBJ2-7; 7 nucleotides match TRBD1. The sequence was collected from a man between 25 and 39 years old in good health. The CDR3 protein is CASRSTRDRSYEQYF. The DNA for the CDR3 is TGTGCCAGCAGATCTACCAGGGACAGATCCTACGAGCAGTACTTC.